Listed below are T cell receptor beta chains from one sample, sequenced in a study of T cell responses to AZD1222 COVID-19 vaccine. Generated by immunoSEQ multiplex PCR, the TCRdb table keeps only in-frame clones and is missing some. The data hold around 160,000 clones, with approximately 90% observed a single time. The input for sequencing was peripheral blood, taken on day 0 of AZD1222 vaccination. Every receptor here comes from an adult in good health. CDR3s include the opening cysteine and the closing phenylalanine or tryptophan. Each record gives: J gene, V gene, CDR3 protein.

>TRBJ1-1|TRBV7-2
CASSNRGQVTEAFF
>TRBJ1-1|TRBV27
CASSLGSNTEAFF
>TRBJ2-3|TRBV2
CASSERQTTDTQYF
>TRBJ2-1|TRBV5-6
CASSLAGLAGVEQFF
>TRBJ1-6|TRBV28
CASTPDGGVTSPLHF
>TRBJ2-7|TRBV6-6
CASSYSDSTYEQYF
>TRBJ1-2|TRBV9
CASSASPTVNYGYTF
>TRBJ2-7|TRBV19
CASSIDPGRSYEQYF
>TRBJ1-2|TRBV19
CASSPRTGTQGGYTF
>TRBJ2-7|TRBV7-3
CASSWGPLDEQYF
>TRBJ2-7|TRBV6-6
CASTPFRGGTYEQYF
>TRBJ2-2|TRBV11-2
CASSNPLMPGELFF
>TRBJ2-3|TRBV9
CASSVGQDTDTQYF
>TRBJ2-3|TRBV20-1
CSASGGKGSADTQYF
>TRBJ1-2|TRBV6-5
CASSLLPRAHGYTF
>TRBJ1-1|TRBV23-1
CASSPTSVGNTEAFF
>TRBJ2-3|TRBV6-1
CASSEKQGWVIDTQYF
>TRBJ2-3|TRBV6-4
CASSPHGTSGGRGSTDTQYF
>TRBJ1-1|TRBV28
CASSLEGHIFTEAFF
>TRBJ1-2|TRBV6-5
CASSSPGAGYGYTF
>TRBJ1-6|TRBV5-1
CASSPGQDHLTYNSPLHF
>TRBJ2-1|TRBV12-5
CASVHREANEQFF